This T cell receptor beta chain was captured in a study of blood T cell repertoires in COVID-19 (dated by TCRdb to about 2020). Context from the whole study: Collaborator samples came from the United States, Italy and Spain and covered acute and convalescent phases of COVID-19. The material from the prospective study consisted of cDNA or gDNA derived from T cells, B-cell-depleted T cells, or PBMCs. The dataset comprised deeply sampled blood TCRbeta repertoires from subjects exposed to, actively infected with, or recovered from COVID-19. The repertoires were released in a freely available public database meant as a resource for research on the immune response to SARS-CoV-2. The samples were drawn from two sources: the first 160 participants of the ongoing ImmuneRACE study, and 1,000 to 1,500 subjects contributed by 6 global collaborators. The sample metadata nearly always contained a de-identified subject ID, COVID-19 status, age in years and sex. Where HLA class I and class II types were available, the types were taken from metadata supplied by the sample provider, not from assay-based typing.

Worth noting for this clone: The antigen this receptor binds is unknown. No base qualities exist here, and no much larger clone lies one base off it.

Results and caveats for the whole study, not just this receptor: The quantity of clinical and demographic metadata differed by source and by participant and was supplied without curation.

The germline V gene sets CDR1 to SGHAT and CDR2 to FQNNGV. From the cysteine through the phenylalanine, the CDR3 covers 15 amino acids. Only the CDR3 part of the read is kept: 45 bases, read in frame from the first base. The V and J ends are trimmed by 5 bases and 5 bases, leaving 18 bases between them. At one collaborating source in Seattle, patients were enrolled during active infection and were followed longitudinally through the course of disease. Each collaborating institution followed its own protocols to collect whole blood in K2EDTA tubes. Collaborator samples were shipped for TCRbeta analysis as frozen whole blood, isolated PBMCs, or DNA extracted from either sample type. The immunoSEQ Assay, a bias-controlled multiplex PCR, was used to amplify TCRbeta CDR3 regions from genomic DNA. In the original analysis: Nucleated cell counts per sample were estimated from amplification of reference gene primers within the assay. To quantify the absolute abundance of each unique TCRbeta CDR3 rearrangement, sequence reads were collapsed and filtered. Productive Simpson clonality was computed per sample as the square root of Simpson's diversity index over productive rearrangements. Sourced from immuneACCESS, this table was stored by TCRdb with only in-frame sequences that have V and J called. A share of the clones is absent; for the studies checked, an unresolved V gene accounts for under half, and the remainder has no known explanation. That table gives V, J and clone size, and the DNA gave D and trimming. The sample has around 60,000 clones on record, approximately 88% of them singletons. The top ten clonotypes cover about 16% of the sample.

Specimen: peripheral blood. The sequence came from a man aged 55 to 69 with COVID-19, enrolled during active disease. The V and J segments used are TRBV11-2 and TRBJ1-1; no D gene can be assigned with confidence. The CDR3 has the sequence CASSADAHGSTEAFF. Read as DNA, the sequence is TGTGCCAGCAGCGCGGACGCTCATGGGAGTACTGAAGCTTTCTTT. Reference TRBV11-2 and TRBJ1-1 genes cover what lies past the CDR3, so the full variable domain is EAGVAQSPRYKIIEKRQSVAFWCNPISGHATLYWYQQILGQGPKLLIQFQNNGVVDDSQLPKDRFSAERLKGVDSTLKIQPAKLEDSAVYLCASSADAHGSTEAFFGQGTRLTVV.